These 22 T cell receptor beta chains share one sample of origin, sequenced in a study of cytomegalovirus exposure and HLA in healthy donors. The PCR employed 60 Vbeta primers together with 13 Jbeta primers. TCRdb keeps only in-frame clones here, not all; method: immunoSEQ multiplex PCR. The data hold roughly 150,000 clones, with 75% to 80% observed a single time. Input material: PBMCs. These receptors were collected from a male donor in good health and CMV-seronegative.

This sequence joins TRBV4-3 and TRBJ2-3; 14 bases line up with TRBD2. Per the germline V gene, CDR1 is LGHNA and CDR2 is YSLEER. With 1 base clipped from V and 3 bases from J, the junction kept 3 bases outside the gene matches. CDR3 length: 17 amino acids. The CDR3 here is CASSQATSGGGTDTQYF. As DNA, the CDR3 is TGCGCCAGCAGCCAAGCGACTAGCGGGGGGGGTACAGATACGCAGTATTTT.

The chain carries TRBV5-1 and TRBJ2-5; TRBD2 agrees at 10 bases. The CDR3 runs to 14 residues. The V and J ends lost 4 bases and 5 bases, in that order; junction bases with no gene match: 5. Germline V CDR1 and CDR2: SGHRS, YFSETQ. The chain's CDR3 is CASSSGTSEETQYF. The CDR3 DNA sequence: TGCGCCAGCAGCAGCGGGACTAGCGAGGAGACCCAGTACTTC.

The chain uses TRBV19 and TRBJ1-2; unclear D gene. Germline V lookup: CDR1 LNHDA, CDR2 SQIVND (reference sequence). The V end lost 5 bases, the J end lost 5 bases, and 18 bases lay between the germline ends. CDR3 length: 15 residues. CDR3 sequence: CASSEFEAAPYGYTF. DNA for the CDR3: TGTGCCAGTAGTGAATTTGAGGCAGCGCCATATGGCTACACCTTC. Based on the CDR3 plus reference TRBV19 and TRBJ1-2, the full variable domain is DGGITQSPKYLFRKEGQNVTLSCEQNLNHDAMYWYRQDPGQGLRLIYYSQIVNDFQKGDIAEGYSVSREKKESFPLTVTSAQKNPTAFYLCASSEFEAAPYGYTFGSGTRLTVV.

The chain links TRBV19 to TRBJ1-3; no clear D. Germline V CDR1 and CDR2: LNHDA, SQIVND (reference sequence). Trimming shortened V by 1 base and J by 6 bases, and 10 bases separated the two germline ends. The CDR3 length is 14 residues. In DNA, the CDR3 is TGTGCCAGTAGTATAGTACAACAGCCAAACACCATATATTTT. It translates to CASSIVQQPNTIYF.

The chain recombines TRBV11-2 with TRBJ1-2; 7 bases fit TRBD1. The V gene's germline CDR1 is SGHAT and CDR2 FQNNGV. With 3 bases clipped from V and 1 base from J, the junction kept 5 bases outside the gene matches. This CDR3 is built from 15 residues. CDR3 coding DNA: TGTGCCAGCAGCTTCGGACAGGCGGATAACTATGGCTACACCTTC. It is translated as CASSFGQADNYGYTF.

CDR3 bases: TGCAGCGTTGCTGCAGGGATACGCTCTGGGGCCAACGTCCTGACTTTC. This encodes CSVAAGIRSGANVLTF. The chain carries TRBV29-1 and TRBJ2-6; possible D gene TRBD1, 5 bases. Germline CDR1 SQVTM, CDR2 ANQGSEA. The V and J ends lost 4 bases and 0 bases respectively, with 13 bases between them. The CDR3 covers 16 residues.

This clone has a single count. The rearrangement uses TRBV27 and TRBJ2-7; D is possibly TRBD2 (6 bases). CDR3 size: 13 residues. The ends were cut back, 5 bases at V and 1 base at J, with 9 bases in the middle. The V gene's germline CDR1 is MNHEY and CDR2 SMNVEV (reference sequence). CDR3 sequence (DNA): TGTGCCAGCAGTCTGGGACTTTCCTACGAGCAGTACTTC. Its protein product is CASSLGLSYEQYF.

The V call is TRBV7-2, the J call TRBJ1-2, with 8 nucleotides matching TRBD1. The CDR3 is 16 amino acids. The trim removed 5 bases at V and 6 bases at J, leaving 14 bases unmatched. Germline assignment: CDR1 SGHTA and CDR2 FQGNSA. CDR3 region: CASSPGGGQALNGYTF. CDR3 bases: TGTGCCAGCAGCCCAGGGGGGGGACAGGCCTTGAATGGCTACACCTTC.

The V and J genes are TRBV29-1 and TRBJ2-5, with D maybe TRBD2 (6 bases). Germline V gives CDR1 SQVTM, CDR2 ANQGSEA. The ends were cut back, 6 bases at V and 4 bases at J, with 15 bases in the middle. This CDR3 has 13 residues. This CDR3 reads CSVPSGQLETQYF. The DNA of the CDR3 is TGCAGCGTCCCAAGCGGGCAGTTAGAGACCCAGTACTTC.

This rearrangement joins TRBV11-1 to TRBJ2-5; 8 bases are a match to TRBD1. Judging by the DNA end, TRBJ2-7 fits better; the J call may be wrong. CDR3 length: 15 amino acids. Germline V gene data show CDR1 as SGHAT and CDR2 as FQDESV (reference sequence). DNA of the CDR3: TGTGCCAGCAGCTCGCGACAGGGGAGTGCCTACGAGCAGTACTTC. Protein: CASSSRQGSAYEQYF.

This chain joins TRBV7-9 and TRBJ2-3, with a weak D call TRBD2 (6 bases). Germline CDR1 is SEHNR and CDR2 is FQNEAQ (reference sequence). Trimming took off 5 bases at V and 2 bases at J, with 11 bases between the two ends. The CDR3 contains 14 residues. As DNA, the CDR3 is TGTGCCAGCAGCGGAGGGGCCAACACAGATACGCAGTATTTT. It encodes CASSGGANTDTQYF.

The rearrangement uses TRBV19 and TRBJ2-5; TRBD1 matches 10 bases. CDR3 size: 16 residues. The germline CDR1 and CDR2 sequences are LNHDA and SQIVND (reference sequence). Germline trimming cut 5 bases from V and 5 bases from J; bases unmatched to any gene: 11. The CDR3 loop is CASSPGPGQGDETQYF. The CDR3 coding sequence is TGTGCCAGTAGTCCCGGCCCAGGACAGGGGGACGAGACCCAGTACTTC. The full variable domain, with the rest looked up from reference TRBV19 and TRBJ2-5, is DGGITQSPKYLFRKEGQNVTLSCEQNLNHDAMYWYRQDPGQGLRLIYYSQIVNDFQKGDIAEGYSVSREKKESFPLTVTSAQKNPTAFYLCASSPGPGQGDETQYFGPGTRLLVL.

The gene calls are TRBV5-6 and TRBJ1-1; 11 nucleotides agree with TRBD1. Germline V gene data show CDR1 as SGHDT and CDR2 as YYEEEE. The CDR3 is made up of 13 amino acids. Losses at the gene ends were 4 bases for V and 7 bases for J; bases not matched to a gene: 3. CDR3 protein: CASSQDRGLEAFF. CDR3 DNA sequence: TGTGCCAGCAGCCAGGACAGGGGGCTTGAAGCTTTCTTT.

The V call is TRBV25-1, the J call TRBJ2-5; 8 bases fit TRBD1. Germline assignment: CDR1 MGHDK and CDR2 SYGVNS. This CDR3 is 13 amino acids long. Losses at the gene ends were 8 bases for V and 5 bases for J; bases not matched to a gene: 7. CDR3 protein: CASAFRTGETQYF. The DNA for the CDR3 is TGTGCCAGCGCATTCAGGACAGGGGAGACCCAGTACTTC.

This clone has more than one count but fewer than ten. This sequence joins TRBV6-1 and TRBJ2-7; 10 bases match TRBD2. Per germline, CDR1 MNHNS and CDR2 SASEGT. The CDR3 contains 12 residues. Trimming at V came to 8 bases and at J to 9 bases, leaving 7 bases not matched to a gene. The CDR3 nucleotides read TGTGCCAGCCTGGCTAGCGGGAGAGGGCAGTACTTC. Its translation is CASLASGRGQYF.

The chain joins TRBV27 to TRBJ1-1; D is unresolved. CDR1 is MNHEY and CDR2 is SMNVEV in the germline V gene (reference sequence). This CDR3 is 14 amino acids long. Trimming took off 7 bases at V and 0 bases at J, with 12 bases between the two ends. The CDR3 is CASTLEQLNTEAFF. For the CDR3, the DNA is TGTGCCAGCACCCTGGAACAGTTGAACACTGAAGCTTTCTTT.

The J gene is TRBJ2-7, the V gene TRBV6-6; 10 bases line up with TRBD1. Germline lookup yields CDR1 MNHNY and CDR2 SVGAGI (reference sequence). The V and J ends lost 6 bases and 3 bases, in that order; junction bases with no gene match: 8. This CDR3 has 15 amino acids. CDR3 DNA sequence: TGTGCCAGCAGCCCTTCCGGGACAGGGGTCTACGAGCAGTACTTC. Protein: CASSPSGTGVYEQYF.

This chain joins TRBV7-9 and TRBJ2-6; tentative D call: TRBD1 (6 bases). This CDR3 comprises 16 residues. V was clipped by 5 bases and J by 0 bases, with 11 bases between them. Germline V gives CDR1 SEHNR, CDR2 FQNEAQ (reference sequence). The CDR3 region has the DNA TGTGCCAGCAGCCCAGACAGGAGCTCTGGGGCCAACGTCCTGACTTTC. It is translated as CASSPDRSSGANVLTF.

The chain is built from TRBV25-1 and TRBJ2-2; the match to TRBD2 covers 7 bases. The germline gives CDR1 MGHDK, CDR2 SYGVNS. After removal of 7 bases from V and 3 bases from J, the junction contained 5 bases not matched to a gene. The CDR3 totals 14 residues. CDR3 residues: CASISSGYTGELFF. The DNA of the CDR3 is TGTGCCAGCATCAGTAGCGGGTACACCGGGGAGCTGTTTTTT. Full variable domain (outside the CDR3, taken from reference TRBV25-1 and TRBJ2-2): EADIYQTPRYLVIGTGKKITLECSQTMGHDKMYWYQQDPGMELHLIHYSYGVNSTEKGDLSSESTVSRIRTEHFPLTLESARPSHTSQYLCASISSGYTGELFFGEGSRLTVL.

The chain carries TRBV6-1 and TRBJ2-7; no firm D call. The CDR3 sequence is 11 residues long. Trimming shortened V by 5 bases and J by 2 bases, and 4 bases separated the two germline ends. Germline V gene lookup returns CDR1 MNHNS and CDR2 SASEGT. The CDR3 sequence: CASSYTYEQYF. The CDR3 nucleotides read TGTGCCAGCAGTTACACCTACGAGCAGTACTTC.

V gene TRBV5-6 combines with J gene TRBJ1-2; 8 nucleotides match TRBD1. The CDR3 sequence is 14 residues long. With 6 bases clipped from V and 2 bases from J, the junction kept 6 bases outside the gene matches. Per the germline V gene, CDR1 is SGHDT and CDR2 is YYEEEE. DNA of the CDR3: TGTGCCAGCAACCCGGACAGGGTCAACTATGGCTACACCTTC. Amino acid sequence: CASNPDRVNYGYTF.

The chain links TRBV6-5 to TRBJ2-3; 8 positions match TRBD2. This CDR3 contains 14 residues. With V trimmed by 6 bases and J by 5 bases, 7 bases remained unmatched. Germline V gives CDR1 MNHEY, CDR2 SVGAGI. CDR3 sequence: CASRRSGGQDTQYF. CDR3 coding DNA: TGTGCCAGCAGGAGATCGGGGGGGCAAGATACGCAGTATTTT.